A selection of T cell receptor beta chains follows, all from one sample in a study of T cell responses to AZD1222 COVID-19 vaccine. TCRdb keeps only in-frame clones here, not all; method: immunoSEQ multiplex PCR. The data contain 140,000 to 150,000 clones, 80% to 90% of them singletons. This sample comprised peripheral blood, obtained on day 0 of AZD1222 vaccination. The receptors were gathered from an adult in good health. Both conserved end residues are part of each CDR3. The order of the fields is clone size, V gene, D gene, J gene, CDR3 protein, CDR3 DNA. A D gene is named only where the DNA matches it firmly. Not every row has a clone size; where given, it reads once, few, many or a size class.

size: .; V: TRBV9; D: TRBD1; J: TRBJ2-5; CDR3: CASSVDRAWETQYF; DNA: TGTGCCAGCAGCGTCGACAGGGCTTGGGAGACCCAGTACTTC
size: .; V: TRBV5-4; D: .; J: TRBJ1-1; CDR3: CASSRDLHTEAFF; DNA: TGTGCCAGCAGCCGGGACTTGCACACTGAAGCTTTCTTT
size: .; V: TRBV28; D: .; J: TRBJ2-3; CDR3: CASSVPGRAGFSTDTQYF; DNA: TGTGCCAGCAGCGTCCCGGGACGGGCGGGATTCAGCACAGATACGCAGTATTTT
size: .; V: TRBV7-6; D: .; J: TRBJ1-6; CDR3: CASSLGSPLHF; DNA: TGTGCCAGCAGCTTAGGTTCACCCCTCCACTTT
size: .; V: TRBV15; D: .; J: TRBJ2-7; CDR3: CATSRDLAATYEQYF; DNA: TGTGCCACCAGCAGAGATCTTGCAGCCACCTACGAGCAGTACTTC
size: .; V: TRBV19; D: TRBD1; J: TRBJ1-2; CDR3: CASSIPRTGENYGYTF; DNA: TGTGCCAGTAGTATCCCCAGGACAGGGGAGAACTATGGCTACACCTTC
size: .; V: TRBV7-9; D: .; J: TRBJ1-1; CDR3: CASSAWQGMNTEAFF; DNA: TGTGCCAGCAGCGCATGGCAGGGTATGAACACTGAAGCTTTCTTT
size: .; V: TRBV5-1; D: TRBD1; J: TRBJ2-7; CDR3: CASSDRGHYEQYF; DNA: TGCGCCAGCTCGGACAGGGGGCATTACGAGCAGTACTTC
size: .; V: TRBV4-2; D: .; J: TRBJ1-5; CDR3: CASSQVGGARNQPQHF; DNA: TGTGCCAGCAGCCAAGTAGGAGGGGCCAGAAATCAGCCCCAGCATTTT
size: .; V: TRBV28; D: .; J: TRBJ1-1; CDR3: CASSFLPGQSNTEAFF; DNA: TGTGCCAGCAGTTTTCTACCAGGACAGAGCAACACTGAAGCTTTCTTT
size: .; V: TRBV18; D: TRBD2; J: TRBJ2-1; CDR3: CASSPAGGYYNEQFF; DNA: TGTGCCAGCTCACCTGCGGGAGGGTACTACAATGAGCAGTTCTTC
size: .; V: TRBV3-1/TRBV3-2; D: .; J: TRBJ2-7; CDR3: CASSQRSAPVSEQYF; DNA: TGTGCCAGCAGCCAAAGATCGGCCCCTGTAAGCGAGCAGTACTTC
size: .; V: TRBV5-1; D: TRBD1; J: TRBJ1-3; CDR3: CASSLGDSTGNTIYF; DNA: TGCGCCAGCAGCTTGGGGGACAGTACTGGAAACACCATATATTTT
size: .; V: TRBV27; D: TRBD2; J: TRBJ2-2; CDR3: CASTQRGSGSIGELFF; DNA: TGTGCCAGCACCCAAAGAGGTAGCGGGAGCATCGGGGAGCTGTTTTTT
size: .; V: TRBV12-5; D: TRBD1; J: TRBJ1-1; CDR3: CASGPRRGGGNTEAFF; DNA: TGTGCTAGTGGCCCCCGCAGGGGGGGAGGCAACACTGAAGCTTTCTTT
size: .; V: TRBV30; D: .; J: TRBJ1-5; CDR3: CAWSALGGQPQHF; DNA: TGTGCCTGGAGCGCCTTGGGAGGTCAGCCCCAGCATTTT
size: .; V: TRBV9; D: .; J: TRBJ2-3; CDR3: CASSVAGEWLDTQYF; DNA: TGTGCCAGCAGCGTAGCGGGAGAGTGGTTAGATACGCAGTATTTT
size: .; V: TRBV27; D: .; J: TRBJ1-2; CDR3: CASSLGAQGSGYTF; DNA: TGTGCCAGCAGTCTGGGGGCCCAGGGTTCTGGCTACACCTTC
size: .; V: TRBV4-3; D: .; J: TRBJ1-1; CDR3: CASSQDNSMNTEAFF; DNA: TGCGCCAGCAGCCAAGACAACAGCATGAACACTGAAGCTTTCTTT
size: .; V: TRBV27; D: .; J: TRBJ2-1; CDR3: CASTPYISSYNEQFF; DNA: TGTGCCAGCACCCCCTATATCAGCTCCTACAATGAGCAGTTCTTC
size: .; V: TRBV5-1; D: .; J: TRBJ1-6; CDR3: CASSLAARGAPSPLHF; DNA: TGCGCCAGCAGCTTGGCCGCGAGGGGCGCGCCTTCACCCCTCCACTTT
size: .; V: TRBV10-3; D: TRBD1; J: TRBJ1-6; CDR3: CAIRAGQGMDSPLHF; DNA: TGTGCCATCAGGGCGGGACAGGGGATGGATTCACCCCTCCACTTT
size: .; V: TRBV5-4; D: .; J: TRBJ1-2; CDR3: CASSFPGRTMEGYTF; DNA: TGTGCCAGCAGCTTCCCGGGACGGACAATGGAGGGCTACACCTTC
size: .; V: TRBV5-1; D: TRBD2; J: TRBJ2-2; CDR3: CASSPGTSGRAGGELFF; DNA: TGCGCCAGCAGCCCCGGGACTAGCGGGAGGGCTGGAGGGGAGCTGTTTTTT
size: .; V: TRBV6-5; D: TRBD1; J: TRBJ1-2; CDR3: CASRAGTGIYGYTF; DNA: TGTGCCAGCAGGGCCGGGACAGGGATTTATGGCTACACCTTC
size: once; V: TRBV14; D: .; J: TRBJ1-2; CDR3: CASSQDRDYGYTF; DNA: TGTGCCAGCAGCCAAGATAGAGACTATGGCTACACCTTC
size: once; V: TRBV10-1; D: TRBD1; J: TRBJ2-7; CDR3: CASSGDRGTYEQYF; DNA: TGCGCCAGCAGTGGGGACAGGGGGACCTACGAGCAGTACTTC
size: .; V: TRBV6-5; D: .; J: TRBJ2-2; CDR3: CASSRTSVTGELFF; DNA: TGTGCCAGCAGTCGGACGAGTGTCACCGGGGAGCTGTTTTTT
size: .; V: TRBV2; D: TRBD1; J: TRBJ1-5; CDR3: CASSWDQGAQPQHF; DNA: TGTGCCAGCAGTTGGGACCAGGGGGCTCAGCCCCAGCATTTT
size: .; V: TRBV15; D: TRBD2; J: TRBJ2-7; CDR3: CATSWSGRARYEQYF; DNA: TGTGCCACCAGCTGGAGCGGGAGGGCCCGGTACGAGCAGTACTTC
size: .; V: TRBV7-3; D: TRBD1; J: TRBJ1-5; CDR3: CASSPTGGNQPQHF; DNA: TGTGCCAGCAGCCCGACAGGGGGCAATCAGCCCCAGCATTTT
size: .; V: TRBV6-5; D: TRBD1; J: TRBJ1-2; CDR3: CASRRTGVGYTF; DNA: TGTGCCAGCAGACGGACAGGGGTGGGCTACACCTTC
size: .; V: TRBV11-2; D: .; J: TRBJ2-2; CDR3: CASSLLNTGELFF; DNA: TGTGCCAGCAGCTTGTTGAACACCGGGGAGCTGTTTTTT
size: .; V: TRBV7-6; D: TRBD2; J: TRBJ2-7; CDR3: CASSSPSGTSYEQYF; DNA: TGTGCCAGCAGCTCGCCTAGCGGTACATCCTACGAGCAGTACTTC
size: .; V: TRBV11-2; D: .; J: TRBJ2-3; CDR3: CASSLGSQAYTQYF; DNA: TGTGCCAGCAGCTTAGGGAGTCAAGCCTATACGCAGTATTTT
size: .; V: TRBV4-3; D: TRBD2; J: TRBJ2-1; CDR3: CASSQGNVGLASRGDEQFF; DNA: TGCGCCAGCAGCCAGGGAAACGTGGGACTAGCGTCCCGAGGGGATGAGCAGTTCTTC
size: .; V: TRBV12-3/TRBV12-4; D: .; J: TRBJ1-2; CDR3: CASSLEAYGYTF; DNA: TGTGCCAGCAGTTTAGAAGCTTATGGCTACACCTTC
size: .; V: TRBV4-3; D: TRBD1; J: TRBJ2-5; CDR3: CASSQDIRDSKETQYF; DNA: TGCGCCAGCAGCCAAGACATCCGGGACAGCAAAGAGACCCAGTACTTC
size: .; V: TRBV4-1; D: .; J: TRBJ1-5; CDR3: CASSQSSSSVYSSNQPQHF; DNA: TGCGCCAGCAGCCAGTCCTCCAGTAGCGTCTACAGTAGCAATCAGCCCCAGCATTTT
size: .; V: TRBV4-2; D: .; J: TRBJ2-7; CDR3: CASSQEGIPNYEQYF; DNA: TGTGCCAGCAGCCAAGAAGGGATCCCCAATTACGAGCAGTACTTC
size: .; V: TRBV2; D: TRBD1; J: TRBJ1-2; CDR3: CASRTRTGGTGYTF; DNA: TGTGCCAGCAGGACCCGGACAGGGGGTACTGGCTACACCTTC
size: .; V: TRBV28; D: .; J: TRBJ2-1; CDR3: CASSFDRYNEQFF; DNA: TGTGCCAGCAGTTTCGACCGCTACAATGAGCAGTTCTTC
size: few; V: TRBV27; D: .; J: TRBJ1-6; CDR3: CASSSNGGGYNSPLHF; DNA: TGTGCCAGCAGCTCCAATGGAGGGGGTTATAATTCACCCCTCCACTTT
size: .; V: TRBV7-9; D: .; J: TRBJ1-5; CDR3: CASSPLDGVREPQHF; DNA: TGTGCCAGCAGCCCCCTTGATGGGGTACGCGAGCCCCAGCATTTT
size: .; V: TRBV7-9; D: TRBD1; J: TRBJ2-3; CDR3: CASSPWTGITDTQYF; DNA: TGTGCCAGCAGCCCCTGGACAGGGATCACAGATACGCAGTATTTT
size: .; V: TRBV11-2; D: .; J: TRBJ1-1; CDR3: CASSLKGLGNTEAFF; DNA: TGTGCCAGCAGCTTAAAGGGGCTTGGTAACACTGAAGCTTTCTTT
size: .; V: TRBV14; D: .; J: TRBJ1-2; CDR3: CASSQAGKFNYGYTF; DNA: TGTGCCAGCAGCCAAGCAGGGAAATTTAACTATGGCTACACCTTC
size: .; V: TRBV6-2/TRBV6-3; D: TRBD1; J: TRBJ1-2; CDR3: CASSPGTEGYTF; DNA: TGTGCCAGCAGTCCCGGGACAGAAGGCTACACCTTC
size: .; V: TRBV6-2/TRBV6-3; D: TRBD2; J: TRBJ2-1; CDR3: CASSPLFGGKREEENEQFF; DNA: TGTGCCAGCAGTCCCCTATTCGGCGGGAAGCGGGAAGAAGAAAATGAGCAGTTCTTC
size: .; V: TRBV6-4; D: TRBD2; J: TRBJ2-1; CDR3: CASSDSIAGGYNEQFF; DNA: TGTGCCAGCAGTGACTCTATAGCGGGTGGATACAATGAGCAGTTCTTC
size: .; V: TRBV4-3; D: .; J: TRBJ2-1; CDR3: CASSQPTPGAYNEQFF; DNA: TGCGCCAGCAGCCAACCGACACCGGGAGCCTACAATGAGCAGTTCTTC
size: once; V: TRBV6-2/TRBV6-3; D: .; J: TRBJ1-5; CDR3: CASSYSKTGRGGPQHF; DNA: TGTGCCAGCAGTTACTCGAAAACGGGCAGGGGAGGGCCCCAGCATTTT
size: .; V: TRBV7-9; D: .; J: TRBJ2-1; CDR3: CASSQRTEGSYNEQFF; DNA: TGTGCCAGCAGCCAAAGGACAGAGGGTTCCTACAATGAGCAGTTCTTC